A single sample is the source of the 25 T cell receptor beta chains below, sequenced in a study of shared clonotypes between healthy human individuals. Clones were sequenced by immunoSEQ multiplex PCR, and TCRdb holds only the in-frame ones, with some missing. The profile covers approximately 980,000 clones, with 70% to 85% appearing a single time and roughly 1.5% taken by the ten largest. The sample consisted of memory CD4+ T cells sorted from blood. Subset meaning: CD45RA-negative fraction. The receptors derive from a man in his late teens or twenties in good health.

In regard to this clone: The same CDR3 arises from other DNA sequences in this sample as well. V is TRBV30 and J is TRBJ1-2; no clear D gene. CDR3 length: 12 amino acids. The germline CDR1 and CDR2 sequences are GTSNPN and SVGIG (reference sequence). The V and J ends lost 0 bases and 5 bases respectively, with 7 bases between them. DNA for the CDR3: TGTGCCTGGAGTGTAGGGAGGTATGGCTACACCTTC. It specifies CAWSVGRYGYTF.

The DNA for the CDR3 is TGTGCCAGCAGCTTGGGGGGACGGGCGACGAACACTGAAGCTTTCTTT. It is translated as CASSLGGRATNTEAFF. The J gene is TRBJ1-1, the V gene TRBV5-4; D perhaps matches TRBD1 (5 bases). Trimming stripped 0 bases from V and 1 base from J, with 13 bases between. The CDR3 runs 16 residues. Per germline, CDR1 SGHNT and CDR2 YYREEE (reference sequence).

The CDR3 nucleotides are TGTGCCAGCAGCTCACGACCGAATTCACCCCTCCACTTT. It codes for CASSSRPNSPLHF. V gene TRBV7-2 combines with J gene TRBJ1-6; D is uncertain. Germline V gives CDR1 SGHTA, CDR2 FQGNSA. The germline V and J ends were trimmed by 4 bases and 7 bases, with 8 bases remaining between them. This CDR3 contains 13 residues.

In this sample, this clone turned up once. This chain joins TRBV5-4 and TRBJ1-2; tentative D call: TRBD1 (5 bases). This CDR3 has 15 residues. V dropped 0 bases and J dropped 4 bases, with 13 bases sitting between them. Per the germline V gene, CDR1 is SGHNT and CDR2 is YYREEE (reference sequence). CDR3 sequence: CASSLVGGSPYGYTF. The CDR3 DNA follows: TGTGCCAGCAGCTTGGTGGGGGGATCCCCCTATGGCTACACCTTC.

V is TRBV18 and J is TRBJ2-2; D ambiguous. V was shortened by 0 bases and J by 0 bases, with 11 bases between the two germline ends. This CDR3 region has 17 residues. Germline CDR1 KGHSH, CDR2 LQKENI. CDR3 in amino acids: CASSPPGKHANTGELFF. The CDR3 DNA reads as TGTGCCAGCTCACCACCGGGAAAACACGCGAACACCGGGGAGCTGTTTTTT.

This clone was seen a single time. V usage is TRBV10-3 and J usage is TRBJ1-3; D uncertain. Germline V CDR1 and CDR2: ENHRY, SYGVKD. The CDR3 has 13 residues. With 3 bases removed from V and 1 base from J, the gap between germline ends came to 4 bases. The CDR3: CAISDGSGNTIYF. DNA for the CDR3: TGTGCCATCAGTGACGGTTCTGGAAACACCATATATTTT.

The CDR3 here is CASSITAGNEQFF. The DNA of the CDR3 is TGTGCCAGTAGTATCACAGCTGGAAATGAGCAGTTCTTC. The chain has TRBV19 and TRBJ2-1; D is undetermined. V lost 3 bases to trimming and J lost 7 bases, with 10 bases between them. Germline lookup yields CDR1 LNHDA and CDR2 SQIVND (reference sequence). The CDR3 spans 13 residues.

V is TRBV9 and J is TRBJ2-3; the match to TRBD1 covers 8 bases. This CDR3 is built from 15 residues. V shed 4 bases, J shed 3 bases, and the junction held 7 bases outside the gene matches. CDR1 and CDR2 (germline): SGDLS, YYNGEE. This CDR3 reads CASSPRQGRTDTQYF. CDR3 DNA: TGTGCCAGCAGCCCCAGACAGGGGAGGACAGATACGCAGTATTTT.

The CDR3 DNA is TGCAGCGTTACAGGGGACTATGGCTACACCTTC. Translation: CSVTGDYGYTF. This rearrangement joins TRBV29-1 to TRBJ1-2; 7 bases map to TRBD1. V was clipped by 5 bases and J by 3 bases; unmatched bases: 0. Germline CDR1 and CDR2: SQVTM and ANQGSEA. The CDR3 consists of 11 residues.

This rearrangement joins TRBV30 to TRBJ2-7; 8 nucleotides agree with TRBD1. The CDR3 totals 12 residues. Germline trimming cut 5 bases from V and 7 bases from J; bases unmatched to any gene: 7. The germline V gene has CDR1 GTSNPN and CDR2 SVGIG (reference sequence). The CDR3 coding sequence is TGTGCCTGGTCTCAGGGGGCGCGTGAGCAGTACTTC. Translation: CAWSQGAREQYF. The variable domain in full, completed from reference TRBV30 and TRBJ2-7, reads SQTIHQWPATLVQPVGSPLSLECTVEGTSNPNLYWYRQAAGRGLQLLFYSVGIGQISSEVPQNLSASRPQDRQFILSSKKLLLSDSGFYLCAWSQGAREQYFGPGTRLTVT.

The V and J genes are TRBV2 and TRBJ2-1, with 8 bases fitting TRBD2. V lost 8 bases, J lost 7 bases, and 10 bases stayed unmatched. CDR1 and CDR2 from the germline V gene are SNHLY and FYNNEI. The CDR3 consists of 14 residues. The CDR3 spells CASLGLVRINEQFF. CDR3 sequence (DNA): TGTGCCAGCTTGGGACTAGTACGAATTAATGAGCAGTTCTTC.

This clone was observed a handful of times. The rearrangement uses TRBV5-6 and TRBJ2-5, with 8 bases identical to TRBD2. Germline CDR1 is SGHDT and CDR2 is YYEEEE. This CDR3 comprises 14 residues. After removal of 4 bases from V and 4 bases from J, the junction contained 6 bases not matched to a gene. The CDR3 region has the DNA TGTGCCAGCAGCGGCGGGGGGCGGCGAGAGACCCAGTACTTC. Its protein product is CASSGGGRRETQYF.

The V and J genes are TRBV5-8 and TRBJ2-2; possible D gene TRBD1, 6 bases. The CDR3 loop spans 15 amino acids. Germline-derived CDR1 and CDR2 are SGHTS and YDEGEE. V was pared by 0 bases and J by 2 bases, with 8 bases between. In nucleotides, the CDR3 is TGTGCCAGCAGCTTGGGACAGGTCAACACCGGGGAGCTGTTTTTT. Translating gives CASSLGQVNTGELFF.

This rearrangement joins TRBV6-1 to TRBJ2-7; TRBD1 is a possible D gene (6 bases). Trimming left V 5 bases short and J 3 bases short, with 17 bases between. CDR1 is MNHNS and CDR2 is SASEGT in the germline V gene. This CDR3 is 15 amino acids long. This CDR3 reads CASSHPQTGFYEQYF. CDR3 bases: TGTGCCAGCAGTCACCCTCAGACAGGATTCTACGAGCAGTACTTC.

The CDR3 coding sequence is TGCGCCAGCAGCCAGCTACCCACTAGCGGGGGTAACAATGAGCAGTTCTTC. Its protein product is CASSQLPTSGGNNEQFF. The gene calls are TRBV4-1 and TRBJ2-1; 11 nucleotides align to TRBD2. J gave up 5 bases and V 3 bases, and 9 bases lay outside the gene matches. The CDR3 sequence is 17 residues long. The germline CDR1 and CDR2 sequences are MGHRA and YSYEKL.

The V call is TRBV25-1, the J call TRBJ2-5; 7 nucleotides line up with TRBD2. Germline assignment: CDR1 MGHDK and CDR2 SYGVNS. The junction had 6 bases not matched to a gene; V was cut back by 2 bases and J by 6 bases. The CDR3 runs to 14 residues. Here the CDR3 reads CASSEPGEGKTQYF. As DNA, the CDR3 is TGTGCCAGCAGTGAACCGGGGGAGGGAAAGACCCAGTACTTC. Full variable domain (remainder filled in from reference TRBV25-1 and TRBJ2-5): EADIYQTPRYLVIGTGKKITLECSQTMGHDKMYWYQQDPGMELHLIHYSYGVNSTEKGDLSSESTVSRIRTEHFPLTLESARPSHTSQYLCASSEPGEGKTQYFGPGTRLLVL.

The CDR3 loop reads CAPEKGTNEKLFF. Written as DNA, the CDR3 is TGTGCTCCAGAAAAGGGGACTAATGAAAAACTGTTTTTT. The gene calls are TRBV30 and TRBJ1-4, with a tentative D call TRBD1 (5 bases). The CDR3 spans 13 residues. Germline CDR1 reads GTSNPN; CDR2 reads SVGIG (reference sequence). The variable domain in full, completed from reference TRBV30 and TRBJ1-4, reads SQTIHQWPATLVQPVGSPLSLECTVEGTSNPNLYWYRQAAGRGLQLLFYSVGIGQISSEVPQNLSASRPQDRQFILSSKKLLLSDSGFYLCAPEKGTNEKLFFGSGTQLSVL.

The gene calls are TRBV19 and TRBJ1-2, with 8 bases identical to TRBD1. Germline V CDR1 and CDR2: LNHDA, SQIVND (reference sequence). The CDR3 runs to 14 residues. The V and J ends lost 4 bases and 6 bases, in that order; junction bases with no gene match: 7. CDR3 residues: CASSKRTGTNGYTF. The DNA for the CDR3 is TGTGCCAGTAGTAAACGGACAGGGACGAATGGCTACACCTTC.

The chain employs TRBV7-2 and TRBJ1-2; TRBD1 is a possible D gene (5 bases). The germline V and J ends were trimmed by 5 bases and 2 bases, with 15 bases remaining between them. CDR1 is SGHTA, CDR2 FQGNSA, per germline. The CDR3 is 15 residues long. Here the CDR3 DNA reads TGTGCCAGCAGCGCCCACCAACAGGCGAACTATGGCTACACCTTC. Amino acid sequence: CASSAHQQANYGYTF.

V and J are TRBV10-3 and TRBJ1-1; 8 nucleotides match TRBD1. The CDR3 runs 13 residues. In germline, CDR1 is ENHRY, CDR2 SYGVKD. After removal of 7 bases from V and 4 bases from J, the junction contained 5 bases not matched to a gene. CDR3 sequence: CAIKDRDSTEAFF. The CDR3 DNA sequence: TGTGCCATCAAGGACAGGGACTCCACTGAAGCTTTCTTT.

The V and J genes are TRBV30 and TRBJ2-2; unclear D gene. Germline lookup yields CDR1 GTSNPN and CDR2 SVGIG (reference sequence). Trimming removed 2 bases from V and 2 bases from J, with 3 bases in between. This CDR3 region has 12 residues. This CDR3 is CAWSFNTGELFF. CDR3 DNA: TGTGCCTGGAGTTTCAACACCGGGGAGCTGTTTTTT. The full variable domain, its missing parts supplied by reference TRBV30 and TRBJ2-2, is SQTIHQWPATLVQPVGSPLSLECTVEGTSNPNLYWYRQAAGRGLQLLFYSVGIGQISSEVPQNLSASRPQDRQFILSSKKLLLSDSGFYLCAWSFNTGELFFGEGSRLTVL.

This chain uses TRBV7-8 with TRBJ2-7; 9 bases map to TRBD2. Germline CDR1 and CDR2: SGHVS and FQNEAQ. The CDR3 contains 15 residues. V lost 5 bases and J lost 3; bases outside the gene matches: 8. The CDR3 region is CASSVRWREGYEQYF. The CDR3 nucleotides read TGTGCCAGCAGCGTCCGCTGGCGGGAGGGCTACGAGCAGTACTTC.

Note on this clone: At one end, the junction sequence differs from germline, possibly due to a read error. This rearrangement joins TRBV2 to TRBJ1-2; D is unresolved. The CDR3 totals 11 residues. Germline assignment: CDR1 SNHLY and CDR2 FYNNEI. The CDR3 sequence: CASSGTASNSF. The CDR3 DNA sequence: TGTGCCAGCAGTGGTACAGCCTCTAACTCCTTC.

This clone was seen repeatedly, ten times or more. The chain has TRBV7-2 and TRBJ2-7; D perhaps matches TRBD2 (6 bases). The CDR3 has 15 residues. In germline, CDR1 is SGHTA, CDR2 FQGNSA. The V gene lost 5 bases and the J gene lost 3 bases, with 17 bases spanning the gap. CDR3 protein: CASSQAGGSGYEQYF. The CDR3 DNA reads TGTGCCAGCAGCCAAGCTGGGGGTAGCGGCTACGAGCAGTACTTC. The whole variable domain, filled in from reference TRBV7-2 and TRBJ2-7, reads GAGVSQSPSNKVTEKGKDVELRCDPISGHTALYWYRQSLGQGLEFLIYFQGNSAPDKSGLPSDRFSAERTGGSVSTLTIQRTQQEDSAVYLCASSQAGGSGYEQYFGPGTRLTVT.

V is TRBV5-1 and J is TRBJ2-2; D is perhaps TRBD2 (5 bases). From germline, CDR1 is SGHRS and CDR2 YFSETQ. V was clipped by 1 base and J by 4 bases, with 11 bases between them. This CDR3 region has 15 residues. The CDR3 spells CASSLSVGGTGELFF. The CDR3 nucleotides are TGCGCCAGCAGCTTGTCAGTTGGAGGCACCGGGGAGCTGTTTTTT.